A single sample is the source of the 16 T cell receptor beta chains below, sequenced in a study of neurological immune-mediated disorders. Regarding time point: longitudinal time-point 3. TCRdb passed the 5' RACE reads through MiXCR, listing each CDR3 protein once. The sample contains 85,000 to 110,000 distinct CDR3 sequences, 10% to 11% of which appear only once. What was sequenced was PBMCs. The receptors shown here come from a female donor with HTLV-1-associated myelopathy (HAM/TSP).

This clonotype was seen at least ten times. The chain carries TRBV7-7 and TRBJ2-1; TRBD2 matches 11 bases. Trimming cost V 2 bases and J 7 bases; bases outside gene matches: 4. The CDR3 runs to 15 residues. Germline V CDR1 and CDR2: SSHAT, FNYEAQ (reference sequence). This CDR3 is CASSLLLAGENEQFF. The CDR3 DNA reads as TGTGCCAGCAGCTTATTACTAGCGGGGGAAAATGAGCAGTTCTTC.

There are many counts of this clonotype. J is TRBJ2-3 and V is TRBV10-3; 9 bases agree with TRBD1. The CDR3 covers 17 residues. V lost 0 bases to trimming and J lost 6 bases; unmatched junction nucleotides: 10. Germline CDR1 reads ENHRY; CDR2 reads SYGVKD. CDR3: CAISESLMKGTGDTQYF. In DNA, the CDR3 is TGTGCCATCAGTGAGTCATTAATGAAAGGGACAGGGGATACGCAGTATTTT.

Ten or more counts support this clonotype. The chain recombines TRBV3-1 with TRBJ1-1; D remains unclear. V lost 4 bases to trimming and J lost 3 bases, with 9 bases between them. From germline, CDR1 is LGHDT and CDR2 YNNKEL (reference sequence). The CDR3 contains 13 residues. DNA of the CDR3: TGTGCCAGCAGCCCCCCTCATTACACTGAAGCTTTCTTT. It translates to CASSPPHYTEAFF. Complete variable domain (other parts from reference TRBV3-1 and TRBJ1-1): DTAVSQTPKYLVTQMGNDKSIKCEQNLGHDTMYWYKQDSKKFLKIMFSYNNKELIINETVPNRFSPKSPDKAHLNLHINSLELGDSAVYFCASSPPHYTEAFFGQGTRLTVV.

On this clonotype itself: A read error may be the cause here, since a much bigger clone is one base away. This chain joins TRBV20-1 and TRBJ2-7; D not resolved. This CDR3 has 14 amino acids. The germline V and J ends were trimmed by 3 bases and 1 base, with 13 bases remaining between them. Germline loops: CDR1 DFQATT, CDR2 SNEGSKA (reference sequence). The CDR3 sequence is CSASPRTESYEQYF. In DNA form, the CDR3 reads TGCAGTGCTAGTCCCAGAACCGAATCCTACGAGCAGTACTTC.

This clonotype was seen repeatedly, ten times or more. The chain combines TRBV28 with TRBJ2-3, with D possibly being TRBD1 or TRBD2 (5 bases each). Trimming left V 7 bases short and J 5 bases short, with 13 bases between. The germline gives CDR1 MDHEN, CDR2 SYDVKM. The CDR3 runs 13 residues. CDR3 in amino acids: CASILPGGDTQYF. The DNA of the CDR3 is TGTGCCAGCATCCTTCCTGGGGGAGATACGCAGTATTTT.

This chain uses TRBV7-9 with TRBJ2-2; 9 nucleotides match TRBD1. This CDR3 comprises 15 residues. V gave up 6 bases and J gave up 4 bases; unmatched junction bases: 6. In germline, CDR1 is SEHNR, CDR2 FQNEAQ (reference sequence). CDR3 residues: CASSSDRGVTGELFF. CDR3 bases: TGTGCCAGCAGTTCGGACAGGGGAGTCACCGGGGAGCTGTTTTTT.

This clonotype was detected many times. V usage is TRBV5-6 and J usage is TRBJ1-6, with D perhaps TRBD1 (6 bases). CDR1 is SGHDT and CDR2 is YYEEEE in the germline V gene. Trimming stripped 4 bases from V and 10 bases from J, with 18 bases between. The CDR3 has 15 residues. CDR3 sequence (DNA): TGTGCCAGCAGCCAATTGGACAGATCCAACTCACCCCTCCACTTT. Amino acid sequence: CASSQLDRSNSPLHF.

The sample holds many counts of this clonotype. This chain uses TRBV4-2 with TRBJ1-4; unclear D gene. The CDR3 sequence is 16 residues long. Germline V CDR1 and CDR2: LGHNA, YNFKEQ. V lost 1 base, J lost 1 base, and 10 bases lay in between. CDR3 amino acids: CASSQGGRVTNEKLFF. In DNA, the CDR3 is TGTGCCAGCAGCCAAGGCGGGCGAGTAACTAATGAAAAACTGTTTTTT.

This clonotype appeared many times. This sequence joins TRBV3-1 and TRBJ1-6, with D unclear. This CDR3 is built from 13 residues. Germline CDR1 and CDR2: LGHDT and YNNKEL (reference sequence). Trimming removed 4 bases from V and 6 bases from J, with 7 bases in between. CDR3: CASSRTGNSPLHF. The CDR3 DNA sequence: TGTGCCAGCAGCCGGACCGGTAATTCACCCCTCCACTTT.

The V call is TRBV6-5, the J call TRBJ2-3; D is undetermined. The ends were cut back, 6 bases at V and 1 base at J, with 11 bases in the middle. CDR1 and CDR2 from the germline V gene are MNHEY and SVGAGI. The CDR3 length is 14 residues. The CDR3 protein is CASRMGRGTDTQYF. Here the CDR3 DNA reads TGTGCCAGCAGGATGGGTCGAGGCACAGATACGCAGTATTTT.

This clonotype was recorded at least ten times. The J gene is TRBJ2-5, the V gene TRBV29-1, with 11 nucleotides matching TRBD1. The germline CDR1 and CDR2 sequences are SQVTM and ANQGSEA. CDR3 length: 15 residues. J was trimmed by 4 bases and V by 4 bases; bases with no gene match: 8. In DNA, the CDR3 is TGCAGCGTTGTAAGGACAGGGGGCCTCGGAGAGACCCAGTACTTC. Residues: CSVVRTGGLGETQYF.

This clonotype was counted many times. The J gene is TRBJ2-2, the V gene TRBV5-1, with D possibly matching TRBD2 (5 bases). CDR1 SGHRS and CDR2 YFSETQ come from the germline V gene. The V gene lost 0 bases and the J gene lost 2 bases, with 8 bases spanning the gap. The CDR3 runs 15 residues. The CDR3 is CASSLDRGNTGELFF. CDR3 DNA sequence: TGCGCCAGCAGCTTGGATCGGGGAAACACCGGGGAGCTGTTTTTT.

V usage is TRBV7-8 and J usage is TRBJ2-5; D call uncertain. Germline CDR1 reads SGHVS; CDR2 reads FQNEAQ. V was pared by 5 bases and J by 3 bases, with 13 bases between. CDR3 length: 14 amino acids. In DNA form, the CDR3 reads TGTGCCAGCAGCCAAGGCGCCGGTGAAGAGACCCAGTACTTC. Protein sequence: CASSQGAGEETQYF.

This clonotype was seen repeatedly, ten times or more. The rearrangement uses TRBV20-1 and TRBJ2-3, with D maybe TRBD1 (6 bases). This CDR3 contains 11 residues. The V gene's germline CDR1 is DFQATT and CDR2 SNEGSKA (reference sequence). Here the CDR3 DNA reads TGCAGCAGTGCCGGGACACATACGCAGTATTTT. Its translation is CSSAGTHTQYF.

This clonotype was seen many times. V gene TRBV20-1 combines with J gene TRBJ2-1; 9 bases match TRBD2. CDR3 length: 16 residues. Germline V gene data show CDR1 as DFQATT and CDR2 as SNEGSKA (reference sequence). Losses at the gene ends were 1 base for V and 3 bases for J; bases not matched to a gene: 7. The CDR3 DNA sequence: TGCAGTGCTAGAGTAGGCGGGGGGGCCATCTACAATGAGCAGTTCTTC. Amino acid sequence: CSARVGGGAIYNEQFF.

This clonotype showed up many times. The rearrangement links TRBV12-3 or TRBV12-4 to TRBJ1-5; perhaps TRBD1 as D (6 bases). The CDR3 contains 14 residues. The V end was cut by 6 bases, the J end by 6 bases, with 15 bases between. The CDR3 loop reads CASSPGGAAQPQHF. The CDR3 DNA reads as TGTGCCAGCAGCCCGGGGGGGGCAGCTCAGCCCCAGCATTTT.